The 25 T cell receptor beta chains below come from one sample, sequenced in a study of identical twins. TCRdb itself ran the 5' RACE reads through MiXCR, one entry per CDR3 protein. The sample has some 320,000 distinct CDR3 sequences, around an eighth seen once. These data are also associated with another study on yellow fever vaccine responses in identical twins.

Sequenced material: CD8+ T cells sorted from blood. These receptors all stem from a woman younger than 35 in good health.

Only a few counts were recorded for this clonotype. The CDR3 spells CASSFGQNTGELFF. For the CDR3, the DNA is TGTGCCAGCAGCTTCGGACAGAACACCGGGGAGCTGTTTTTT. The chain carries TRBV5-6 and TRBJ2-2; possible D gene TRBD1, 5 bases. The CDR3 sequence is 14 residues long. Germline CDR1 reads SGHDT; CDR2 reads YYEEEE. Trimming took 2 bases from V and 1 from J, leaving 6 bases between them.

The chain employs TRBV28 and TRBJ2-5; 7 nucleotides match TRBD2. V lost 6 bases, J lost 2 bases, and 6 bases stayed unmatched. From germline, CDR1 is MDHEN and CDR2 SYDVKM. The CDR3 contains 14 residues. CDR3 amino acids: CASRSSSGQETQYF. For the CDR3, the DNA is TGTGCCAGCAGATCATCTAGCGGTCAAGAGACCCAGTACTTC.

V gene TRBV4-1 combines with J gene TRBJ1-6; 8 bases line up with TRBD1. Germline loops: CDR1 MGHRA, CDR2 YSYEKL. Trimming removed 1 base from V and 8 bases from J; junction bases left unmatched: 7. The CDR3 is 16 amino acids. CDR3 sequence reads: CASSQAQGARHSPLHF. CDR3 in DNA: TGCGCCAGCAGCCAAGCGCAGGGGGCAAGGCATTCACCCCTCCACTTT.

This clonotype occurred a few times. The chain links TRBV9 to TRBJ2-7, with D possibly matching TRBD2 (7 bases). The CDR3 extends over 14 amino acids. The germline CDR1 and CDR2 sequences are SGDLS and YYNGEE. Trimming removed 3 bases at V and 2 bases at J, with 12 bases between. The CDR3 nucleotides read TGTGCCAGCAGCGAGGGGGGGGAAGCCTACGAGCAGTACTTC. Amino acid sequence: CASSEGGEAYEQYF. Complete variable domain (other parts from reference TRBV9 and TRBJ2-7): DSGVTQTPKHLITATGQRVTLRCSPRSGDLSVYWYQQSLDQGLQFLIQYYNGEERAKGNILERFSAQQFPDLHSELNLSSLELGDSALYFCASSEGGEAYEQYFGPGTRLTVT.

This clonotype was seen more than once but under ten times. CDR3 nucleotide sequence: TGTGCCACCAGCCCGACAGGAACGCTAGATACGCAGTATTTT. It translates to CATSPTGTLDTQYF. The chain couples TRBV24-1 to TRBJ2-3; tentatively, D is TRBD1 (6 bases). V was pared by 7 bases and J by 5 bases, with 15 bases between. This CDR3 comprises 14 residues. From germline, CDR1 is KGHDR and CDR2 SFDVKD.

The chain links TRBV13 to TRBJ2-3; 9 bases map to TRBD1. Germline CDR1 and CDR2: PRHDT and FYEKMQ (reference sequence). Trimming removed 6 bases from V and 3 bases from J; junction bases left unmatched: 13. This CDR3 has 17 residues. The CDR3 sequence is CASRRPGGQGVTDTQYF. DNA of the CDR3: TGTGCCAGCAGGCGGCCCGGGGGACAGGGAGTAACAGATACGCAGTATTTT.

The chain employs TRBV19 and TRBJ2-2, with TRBD2 as a possible D gene (5 bases). Germline CDR1 reads LNHDA; CDR2 reads SQIVND (reference sequence). The CDR3 has 13 amino acids. V lost 3 bases, J lost 4 bases, and 6 bases lay in between. CDR3 sequence reads: CASSIEGTGELFF. The CDR3 DNA reads as TGTGCCAGTAGTATTGAGGGCACCGGGGAGCTGTTTTTT.

This clonotype has more than one count but fewer than ten. The J gene is TRBJ2-1, the V gene TRBV5-6; 7 bases are a match to TRBD2. The junction had 4 bases not matched to a gene; V was cut back by 2 bases and J by 8 bases. The CDR3 is 13 residues long. Germline values: CDR1 SGHDT, CDR2 YYEEEE. For the CDR3, the DNA is TGTGCCAGCAGCTTTAAGACTAGCTATGAGCAGTTCTTC. Protein sequence: CASSFKTSYEQFF.

The chain links TRBV12-3 or TRBV12-4 to TRBJ2-3, with D possibly TRBD2 on 5 matching bases. Trimming removed 11 bases at V and 6 bases at J, with 33 bases between. The CDR3 runs to 18 residues. In nucleotides, the CDR3 is TGTGCCTTCAGCCCCCGGCTTAGTCGGCCGCGAGGGTTGGATACGCAGTATTTT. This translates into CAFSPRLSRPRGLDTQYF.

V is TRBV2 and J is TRBJ2-1; no clear D. The V and J ends lost 3 bases and 4 bases respectively, with 13 bases between them. Germline lookup yields CDR1 SNHLY and CDR2 FYNNEI. CDR3 size: 15 residues. The CDR3 protein is CASSDWVGSYNEQFF. CDR3 DNA sequence: TGTGCCAGCAGTGACTGGGTAGGGTCATACAATGAGCAGTTCTTC.

This clonotype was picked up many times. V gene TRBV27 combines with J gene TRBJ2-1; 8 nucleotides agree with TRBD2. Germline V CDR1 and CDR2: MNHEY, SMNVEV (reference sequence). Trimming at V came to 5 bases and at J to 2 bases, leaving 8 bases not matched to a gene. The CDR3 runs to 16 residues. The CDR3 is CASSLNPGRAYNEQFF. CDR3 DNA: TGTGCCAGCAGTCTGAACCCCGGGAGGGCCTACAATGAGCAGTTCTTC.

There are a few counts of this clonotype. This sequence joins TRBV6-5 and TRBJ2-2; tentative D call: TRBD1 (5 bases). Trimming pared 2 bases from V and 0 bases from J, leaving 7 bases between. This CDR3 region has 15 residues. Germline V gives CDR1 MNHEY, CDR2 SVGAGI. The DNA of the CDR3 is TGTGCCAGCAGTTACAGGGGATCGAACACCGGGGAGCTGTTTTTT. This codes for CASSYRGSNTGELFF.

The chain links TRBV29-1 to TRBJ2-7; D not certain. This CDR3 spans 16 amino acids. V was clipped by 4 bases and J by 2 bases, with 21 bases between them. Germline V gene data show CDR1 as SQVTM and CDR2 as ANQGSEA. DNA for the CDR3: TGCAGCGTTGCCCTGGGAAGCCGAGGAGCCCCCTACGAGCAGTACTTC. Residues: CSVALGSRGAPYEQYF.

The chain carries TRBV25-1 and TRBJ2-1; 8 positions match TRBD2. After removal of 2 bases from V and 5 bases from J, the junction contained 8 bases not matched to a gene. This CDR3 contains 16 residues. In germline, CDR1 is MGHDK, CDR2 SYGVNS. In DNA, the CDR3 is TGTGCCAGCAGTGAAATGGTGCCAGCGGGAGACAATGAGCAGTTCTTC. Protein: CASSEMVPAGDNEQFF.

This chain uses TRBV5-6 with TRBJ2-7; 7 bases agree with TRBD2. J gave up 4 bases and V 4 bases, and 8 bases lay outside the gene matches. The germline V gene encodes CDR1 SGHDT and CDR2 YYEEEE. The CDR3 runs 14 residues. The CDR3 here is CASSPGTIGYEQYF. The CDR3 DNA sequence: TGTGCCAGCAGCCCCGGGACTATCGGGTACGAGCAGTACTTC.

The chain joins TRBV6-4 to TRBJ2-3, with TRBD2 identical over 11 bases. CDR1 and CDR2 (germline): MRHNA, SNTAGT. V lost 1 base to trimming and J lost 1 base; unmatched junction nucleotides: 1. The CDR3 extends over 16 amino acids. The chain's CDR3 is CASSDYSGGGTDTQYF. The CDR3 DNA reads TGTGCCAGCAGTGACTATAGCGGGGGGGGCACAGATACGCAGTATTTT.

The V gene is TRBV7-9, the J gene TRBJ2-7; 7 bases align to TRBD2. The ends lost 5 bases at V and 2 bases at J; junction bases unmatched: 12. The CDR3 consists of 16 residues. Germline V gene data show CDR1 as SEHNR and CDR2 as FQNEAQ (reference sequence). The CDR3 coding sequence is TGTGCCAGCAGCCGAACGGGAGGAGACAAACCCTACGAGCAGTACTTC. Residues: CASSRTGGDKPYEQYF.

The chain is built from TRBV6-1 and TRBJ2-2; D is perhaps TRBD2 (6 bases). The CDR3 length is 16 residues. The germline CDR1 and CDR2 sequences are MNHNS and SASEGT. Trimming removed 4 bases at V and 0 bases at J, with 12 bases between. Written as DNA, the CDR3 is TGTGCCAGCAGTGCGGTATTAGCGGCGAACACCGGGGAGCTGTTTTTT. Translating it yields CASSAVLAANTGELFF.

This clonotype was found many times. The gene calls are TRBV4-1 and TRBJ2-7; no clear D gene. The CDR3 is 13 amino acids. Germline V gene lookup returns CDR1 MGHRA and CDR2 YSYEKL. V gave up 1 base and J gave up 7 bases, with 11 bases separating them. This CDR3 is CASSQGAGYEQYV. CDR3 nucleotide sequence: TGCGCCAGCAGCCAAGGGGCCGGGTATGAGCAGTACGTC.

This chain links TRBV3-1 with TRBJ2-1; D is ambiguous. V shed 4 bases and J shed 12 bases, with 16 bases lying between them. The CDR3 extends over 13 amino acids. The germline CDR1 and CDR2 sequences are LGHDT and YNNKEL (reference sequence). CDR3 DNA sequence: TGTGCCAGCAGCCCCCAGGTGTCGGATTCGCAGTTCTTC. This encodes CASSPQVSDSQFF.

In this sample, this clonotype turned up many times. The rearrangement joins TRBV5-1 to TRBJ2-7; 7 bases line up with TRBD2. The CDR3 length is 16 residues. Germline loops: CDR1 SGHRS, CDR2 YFSETQ. Trimming took 1 base from V and 2 from J; bases not matched to a gene: 9. DNA of the CDR3: TGCGCCAGCAGCTTGTATCGGGGGGAGAGGACCTACGAGCAGTACTTC. Translated, it gives CASSLYRGERTYEQYF.

V is TRBV12-3 or TRBV12-4 and J is TRBJ2-7, with TRBD1 identical over 7 bases. After removal of 3 bases from V and 3 bases from J, the junction contained 5 bases not matched to a gene. The CDR3 has 14 amino acids. CDR3 residues: CASSFVSGGYEQYF. DNA of the CDR3: TGTGCCAGCAGTTTTGTCTCAGGGGGCTACGAGCAGTACTTC.

This chain connects TRBV27 to TRBJ2-1; 8 positions match TRBD1. This CDR3 is 13 amino acids long. Germline assignment: CDR1 MNHEY and CDR2 SMNVEV (reference sequence). V was pared by 8 bases and J by 4 bases, with 4 bases of the junction left unmatched. CDR3 nucleotides: TGTGCCAGCCAGACAGGGGCTTACAATGAGCAGTTCTTC. Translated: CASQTGAYNEQFF.

This clonotype was found a few times. The chain has TRBV20-1 and TRBJ2-4; tentatively, D is TRBD1 or TRBD2 (6 bases each). The CDR3 totals 12 residues. Germline loops: CDR1 DFQATT, CDR2 SNEGSKA (reference sequence). V shed 3 bases and J shed 6 bases, with 9 bases lying between them. The CDR3 sequence is CSASEGGNIQYF. The CDR3 nucleotides read TGCAGTGCTAGTGAGGGGGGAAACATTCAGTACTTC.

The gene calls are TRBV2 and TRBJ2-3; D gene uncertain. Trimming took off 3 bases at V and 1 base at J, with 20 bases between the two ends. The CDR3 runs to 18 residues. The germline V gene encodes CDR1 SNHLY and CDR2 FYNNEI. The CDR3 loop is CASSDSTSFRLRTDTQYF. The DNA of the CDR3 is TGTGCCAGCAGTGATTCAACGTCATTCAGACTCCGCACAGATACGCAGTATTTT. Supplemented by reference TRBV2 and TRBJ2-3, the full variable domain reads EPEVTQTPSHQVTQMGQEVILRCVPISNHLYFYWYRQILGQKVEFLVSFYNNEISEKSEIFDDQFSVERPDGSNFTLKIRSTKLEDSAMYFCASSDSTSFRLRTDTQYFGPGTRLTVL.